Listed here is a single T cell receptor (beta chain). Its specificity is unknown. This record comes from a study of cytomegalovirus exposure and HLA in healthy donors. Findings of the study overall: In a later analysis, TCR beta V- and J-gene trimming showed a link to a missense DCLRE1C variant. V segments that were indistinguishable, TRBV6-2 and TRBV6-3 among them, were omitted from analysis. Presence/absence analyses assumed roughly uniform sequencing depth across donors.

The CDR3 runs 16 residues. In germline, CDR1 is SGHAT, CDR2 FQNNGV. J was trimmed by 3 bases and V by 5 bases; bases with no gene match: 9. Primers included in the PCR were 60 Vbeta and 13 Jbeta primers. Profiled with immunoSEQ multiplex PCR; TCRdb holds only in-frame clones, not every one. The table has 200,000 to 250,000 clones, about 74% seen once; the top ten hold about 1.9%. The rearrangement uses TRBV11-2 and TRBJ2-3; 9 nucleotides match TRBD2. The origin of this receptor is a woman between 25 and 40 years old in good health and CMV-seronegative. The sequenced sample was PBMCs. CDR3 protein: CASSPSVRGGTDTQYF. The CDR3 DNA follows: TGTGCCAGCAGCCCCTCGGTGCGGGGGGGGACAGATACGCAGTATTTT.